This T cell receptor beta chain was recovered during a study of blood T cell repertoires in COVID-19. The age range of participants was about 18 to 90 years, with residence in under 25 US areas. Cohorts were based on clinical histories the participants reported. The CDR3 has 14 residues. Per the germline V gene, CDR1 is MNHEY and CDR2 is SMNVEV (reference sequence). J lost 3 bases, V lost 1 base, and 1 base had no gene match. Repertoires were generated with immunoSEQ multiplex PCR, while TCRdb's copy carries only in-frame clones and drops some. The repertoire includes about 220,000 clones, about nine tenths of them detected once, and around 2.6% sits in the top ten.

Sequences were obtained from PBMCs or T cells enriched from blood (not recorded which). The chain couples TRBV27 to TRBJ2-7; TRBD1 matches at 9 bases. The receptor was isolated from a young woman who had recovered from COVID-19. This CDR3 is CASSLLGQGYEQYF. In nucleotides, the CDR3 is TGTGCCAGCAGTTTATTGGGACAGGGCTACGAGCAGTACTTC.